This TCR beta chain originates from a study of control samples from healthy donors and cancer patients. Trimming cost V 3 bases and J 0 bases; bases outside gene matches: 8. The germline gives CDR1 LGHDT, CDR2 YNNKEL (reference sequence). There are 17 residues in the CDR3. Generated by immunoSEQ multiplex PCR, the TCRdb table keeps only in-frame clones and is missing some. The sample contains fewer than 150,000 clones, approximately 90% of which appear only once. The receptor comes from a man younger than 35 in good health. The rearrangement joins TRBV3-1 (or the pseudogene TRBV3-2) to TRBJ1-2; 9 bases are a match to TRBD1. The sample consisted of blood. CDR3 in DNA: TGTGCCAGCAGCCATCGACCGGGACAGGGTACTAACTATGGCTACACCTTC. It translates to CASSHRPGQGTNYGYTF.